A single sample gave rise to the 32 T cell receptor beta chains below, sequenced in a study of blood T cell repertoires in COVID-19. TCRdb's table, derived via immunoSEQ multiplex PCR, lists solely in-frame clones and lacks some. This sample has about 220,000 clones; 82% occur once, and the top ten carry more than 3%. The sample comprised PBMCs or T cells enriched from blood (not recorded which). These receptors were obtained from a woman aged 55-70 years who had recovered from COVID-19.

The rearrangement joins TRBV30 to TRBJ2-3; possible D gene TRBD1, 5 bases. The CDR3 has 12 amino acids. V was pared by 2 bases and J by 6 bases, with 9 bases between. Looked up from germline, CDR1 is GTSNPN and CDR2 is SVGIG (reference sequence). CDR3 in DNA: TGTGCCTGGAGTACAGGTCAGGATACGCAGTATTTT. Translated, it gives CAWSTGQDTQYF.

This sequence joins TRBV7-2 and TRBJ2-7; D is uncertain. V lost 3 bases and J lost 0, with 6 bases in between. In germline, CDR1 is SGHTA, CDR2 FQGNSA. The CDR3 is 13 residues long. Here the CDR3 reads CASSFSPSYEQYF. The CDR3 DNA reads TGTGCCAGCAGCTTTAGCCCCTCCTACGAGCAGTACTTC. Drawing the rest from reference TRBV7-2 and TRBJ2-7, the complete variable domain is GAGVSQSPSNKVTEKGKDVELRCDPISGHTALYWYRQSLGQGLEFLIYFQGNSAPDKSGLPSDRFSAERTGGSVSTLTIQRTQQEDSAVYLCASSFSPSYEQYFGPGTRLTVT.

The chain carries TRBV6-2 or TRBV6-3 and TRBJ1-6, with 7 nucleotides matching TRBD1. The V gene's germline CDR1 is MNHEY and CDR2 SVGEGT. The CDR3 covers 15 residues. J was trimmed by 9 bases and V by 5 bases; bases with no gene match: 10. The CDR3 bases are TGTGCCAGCAGTCCAGACAGGGAAGGGGTTTCACCCCTCCACTTT. Amino acid sequence: CASSPDREGVSPLHF.

The V gene is TRBV5-1, the J gene TRBJ1-1; unclear D gene. The germline CDR1 and CDR2 sequences are SGHRS and YFSETQ. This CDR3 has 14 residues. Deletions cut 0 bases from V and 1 base from J, with 7 bases between. CDR3: CASSLEGGNTEAFF. The CDR3 nucleotides read TGCGCCAGCAGCTTGGAGGGAGGGAACACTGAAGCTTTCTTT.

The genes are TRBV10-2 and TRBJ2-6; 8 nucleotides match TRBD1. V lost 6 bases, J lost 0 bases, and 10 bases stayed unmatched. CDR3 size: 18 residues. CDR1 and CDR2 (germline): WSHSY, SAAADI. The CDR3 spells CASREQRTGSSGANVLTF. Here the CDR3 DNA reads TGCGCCAGCAGAGAGCAGAGGACAGGGAGCTCTGGGGCCAACGTCCTGACTTTC.

The chain couples TRBV5-1 to TRBJ1-3, with TRBD1 matching 7 bases. After removal of 0 bases from V and 4 bases from J, the junction contained 7 bases not matched to a gene. Germline CDR1 reads SGHRS; CDR2 reads YFSETQ. This CDR3 has 16 amino acids. The CDR3 bases are TGCGCCAGCAGCTTGGTAGGGGGCAGGGGCGGAAACACCATATATTTT. It is translated as CASSLVGGRGGNTIYF.

The V call is TRBV27, the J call TRBJ1-3; tentatively, D is TRBD1 (5 bases). V lost 6 bases to trimming and J lost 5 bases, with 17 bases between them. CDR3 size: 15 residues. In germline, CDR1 is MNHEY, CDR2 SMNVEV (reference sequence). The CDR3 nucleotides read TGTGCCAGCAGGCCTCTGGGGGAGGGGAGAAACACCATATATTTT. Translated, it gives CASRPLGEGRNTIYF.

This chain connects TRBV7-8 to TRBJ1-2; 10 bases agree with TRBD1. The CDR3 runs to 16 residues. Per germline, CDR1 SGHVS and CDR2 FQNEAQ. The ends lost 5 bases at V and 7 bases at J; junction bases unmatched: 13. The DNA for the CDR3 is TGTGCCAGCAGCGCCGCCTCCGGGACAGGGGTGCGTGGCTACACCTTC. This gives the protein CASSAASGTGVRGYTF. Full variable domain (outside the CDR3, taken from reference TRBV7-8 and TRBJ1-2): GAGVSQSPRYKVAKRGQDVALRCDPISGHVSLFWYQQALGQGPEFLTYFQNEAQLDKSGLPSDRFFAERPEGSVSTLKIQRTQQEDSAVYLCASSAASGTGVRGYTFGSGTRLTVV.

The CDR3 bases are TGTGCCAGCAGCCAAGACTCGGCCTACAATGAGCAGTTCTTC. Its translation: CASSQDSAYNEQFF. The chain employs TRBV3-1 (or the pseudogene TRBV3-2) and TRBJ2-1; D is uncertain. The CDR3 totals 14 residues. Trimming removed 0 bases from V and 2 bases from J, with 5 bases in between. CDR1 and CDR2 (germline): LGHDT, YNNKEL (reference sequence).

The V gene is TRBV7-9, the J gene TRBJ2-7, with D possibly TRBD1 on 7 matching bases. CDR1 and CDR2 (germline): SEHNR, FQNEAQ (reference sequence). This CDR3 is built from 12 residues. Trimming took 5 bases from V and 6 from J, leaving 11 bases between them. The CDR3 spells CASSRQGLEQYF. Written as DNA, the CDR3 is TGTGCCAGCAGCCGACAGGGACTCGAGCAGTACTTC.

Comment on this clone: The sample has other DNA sequences that encode this CDR3 too. This chain joins TRBV30 and TRBJ1-1, with 7 bases matching TRBD1. The CDR3 contains 14 residues. V shed 0 bases, J shed 5 bases, and the junction held 6 bases outside the gene matches. Germline V gene data show CDR1 as GTSNPN and CDR2 as SVGIG (reference sequence). This chain's CDR3 is CAWSVRQGDTEAFF. Here the CDR3 DNA reads TGTGCCTGGAGTGTACGTCAGGGGGATACTGAAGCTTTCTTT.

This clone was found many times. The chain has TRBV4-1 and TRBJ1-2; 8 bases are shared with TRBD1. Losses at the gene ends were 2 bases for V and 1 base for J; bases not matched to a gene: 9. Germline V gives CDR1 MGHRA, CDR2 YSYEKL. The length of the CDR3 is 17 residues. DNA of the CDR3: TGCGCCAGCAGCCAAAAGGCGACAGGGGAGGGTAACTATGGCTACACCTTC. Protein sequence: CASSQKATGEGNYGYTF.

The gene calls are TRBV19 and TRBJ1-2; 7 bases agree with TRBD1. This CDR3 spans 15 amino acids. Germline CDR1 reads LNHDA; CDR2 reads SQIVND (reference sequence). With 3 bases clipped from V and 7 bases from J, the junction kept 11 bases outside the gene matches. The CDR3 loop is CASSMFPGDRAGYTF. CDR3 sequence (DNA): TGTGCCAGTAGTATGTTCCCCGGAGACAGGGCTGGCTACACCTTC.

This clone was seen only a few times. The V and J genes are TRBV27 and TRBJ2-4; D is perhaps TRBD1 (5 bases). The CDR3 length is 16 residues. Trimming shortened V by 5 bases and J by 0 bases, and 14 bases separated the two germline ends. Germline lookup yields CDR1 MNHEY and CDR2 SMNVEV (reference sequence). The CDR3 sequence: CASSTRNRLAKNIQYF. The CDR3, as DNA: TGTGCCAGCAGTACCCGAAACAGGTTAGCCAAAAACATTCAGTACTTC.

This chain joins TRBV5-5 and TRBJ2-7, with 11 nucleotides matching TRBD2. Per the germline V gene, CDR1 is SGHKS and CDR2 is YYEKEE (reference sequence). The CDR3 is made up of 15 amino acids. V shed 3 bases and J 2 bases; nucleotides not matched to a gene: 4. In DNA form, the CDR3 reads TGTGCCAGCAGCTCCCTAGCGGGAGGTCCCTACGAGCAGTACTTC. The encoded protein is CASSSLAGGPYEQYF.

This clone appeared a few times. This rearrangement joins TRBV5-1 to TRBJ2-3, with TRBD1 matching 9 bases. Looked up from germline, CDR1 is SGHRS and CDR2 is YFSETQ. The V and J ends lost 0 bases and 1 base, in that order; junction bases with no gene match: 12. The CDR3 is 19 residues long. Here the CDR3 reads CASSLEAMDRGSRTDTQYF. DNA for the CDR3: TGCGCCAGCAGCTTGGAGGCCATGGACAGGGGAAGTCGCACAGATACGCAGTATTTT. The full variable domain, rest sourced from reference TRBV5-1 and TRBJ2-3, is KAGVTQTPRYLIKTRGQQVTLSCSPISGHRSVSWYQQTPGQGLQFLFEYFSETQRNKGNFPGRFSGRQFSNSRSEMNVSTLELGDSALYLCASSLEAMDRGSRTDTQYFGPGTRLTVL.

CDR3 residues: CASSRTRDTEAFF. Written as DNA, the CDR3 is TGTGCCAGCAGTCGGACACGGGACACTGAAGCTTTCTTT. The gene calls are TRBV11-1 and TRBJ1-1; possible D gene TRBD1, 5 bases. The V gene lost 6 bases and the J gene lost 3 bases, with 11 bases spanning the gap. The CDR3 length is 13 residues. Per the germline V gene, CDR1 is SGHAT and CDR2 is FQDESV (reference sequence). The full variable domain, its missing parts supplied by reference TRBV11-1 and TRBJ1-1, is EAEVAQSPRYKITEKSQAVAFWCDPISGHATLYWYRQILGQGPELLVQFQDESVVDDSQLPKDRFSAERLKGVDSTLKIQPAELGDSAMYLCASSRTRDTEAFFGQGTRLTVV.

This clone was detected a few times. The chain employs TRBV27 and TRBJ1-3; D possibly corresponds to TRBD1 (5 bases). The germline V gene has CDR1 MNHEY and CDR2 SMNVEV (reference sequence). The CDR3 extends over 16 amino acids. V lost 10 bases to trimming and J lost 0 bases, with 19 bases between them. The CDR3 protein is CATSRGVPNSGNTIYF. The CDR3 DNA sequence: TGTGCCACCTCACGGGGGGTCCCTAACTCTGGAAACACCATATATTTT.

The gene calls are TRBV7-6 and TRBJ2-1, with 10 nucleotides matching TRBD1. The CDR3 has 15 residues. Germline V gene lookup returns CDR1 SGHVS and CDR2 FNYEAQ. The ends lost 4 bases at V and 7 bases at J; junction bases unmatched: 7. CDR3 sequence: CASSSPGQGLNEQFF. In DNA form, the CDR3 reads TGTGCCAGCAGCTCTCCGGGACAGGGGCTGAATGAGCAGTTCTTC.

The chain recombines TRBV5-8 with TRBJ1-5; D remains unclear. This CDR3 has 13 amino acids. Deletions cut 0 bases from V and 10 bases from J, with 11 bases between. The germline V gene has CDR1 SGHTS and CDR2 YDEGEE. The CDR3 DNA is TGTGCCAGCAGCTTGGCGGGGTATCGACCCCAGCATTTT. Its translation is CASSLAGYRPQHF.

This clone was observed a single time. CDR3 sequence: CASSRSSGGFTDTQYF. DNA of the CDR3: TGTGCCAGCAGCCGGAGTAGCGGGGGATTCACAGATACGCAGTATTTT. This chain connects TRBV14 to TRBJ2-3; 9 bases map to TRBD2. The CDR3 sequence is 16 residues long. CDR1 and CDR2 from the germline V gene are SGHDN and FVKESK. V dropped 4 bases and J dropped 2; count of bases not matched to a gene: 7.

V usage is TRBV4-3 and J usage is TRBJ1-2, with 9 nucleotides matching TRBD1. Germline assignment: CDR1 LGHNA and CDR2 YSLEER. The CDR3 sequence is 15 residues long. V dropped 3 bases and J dropped 4; count of bases not matched to a gene: 6. The CDR3 protein is CASSHGTGSLYGYTF. The CDR3 DNA sequence: TGCGCCAGCAGCCACGGGACAGGGTCGCTCTATGGCTACACCTTC.

CDR3 in DNA: TGTGCCAGCCAACCCGGGGGGAGACCCGGGTACACTGAAGCTTTCTTT. Its translation: CASQPGGRPGYTEAFF. The V gene is TRBV11-2, the J gene TRBJ1-1; possibly TRBD1 for D (5 bases). Trimming left V 8 bases short and J 3 bases short, with 22 bases between. This CDR3 is 16 amino acids long. Germline V gene data show CDR1 as SGHAT and CDR2 as FQNNGV.

J is TRBJ1-1 and V is TRBV19; tentative D call: TRBD1 (6 bases). The CDR3 is 13 amino acids. The germline V and J ends were trimmed by 3 bases and 7 bases, with 12 bases remaining between them. CDR1 is LNHDA, CDR2 SQIVND, per germline (reference sequence). The CDR3 spells CASSMDRNYEAFF. The CDR3 coding sequence is TGTGCCAGTAGTATGGACAGAAACTATGAAGCTTTCTTT. Full variable domain (outside the CDR3, taken from reference TRBV19 and TRBJ1-1): DGGITQSPKYLFRKEGQNVTLSCEQNLNHDAMYWYRQDPGQGLRLIYYSQIVNDFQKGDIAEGYSVSREKKESFPLTVTSAQKNPTAFYLCASSMDRNYEAFFGQGTRLTVV.

This rearrangement joins TRBV12-5 to TRBJ2-1; D is perhaps TRBD2 (5 bases). V was cut by 7 bases and J by 8 bases, with 15 bases left in between. CDR1 is LGHNT, CDR2 FRNRAP, per germline. The CDR3 spans 13 residues. CDR3 nucleotide sequence: TGTGCTAGTGCTGACGGGAATAGGGATGAGCAGTTCTTC. Protein sequence: CASADGNRDEQFF.

This chain connects TRBV19 to TRBJ2-7; 8 nucleotides match TRBD1. The CDR3 has 16 amino acids. V gave up 4 bases and J gave up 0 bases; unmatched junction bases: 8. Germline-derived CDR1 and CDR2 are LNHDA and SQIVND (reference sequence). The CDR3 DNA reads as TGTGCCAGTAGTACCCCCGGGACAGGAATCTCCTACGAGCAGTACTTC. Protein: CASSTPGTGISYEQYF.

The V call is TRBV5-6, the J call TRBJ1-5; D may be TRBD1 (6 bases). The CDR3 is 14 residues long. The germline gives CDR1 SGHDT, CDR2 YYEEEE. V dropped 3 bases and J dropped 6 bases, with 13 bases sitting between them. The CDR3: CASSYTGNGQPQHF. CDR3 nucleotide sequence: TGTGCCAGCAGCTACACAGGGAACGGTCAGCCCCAGCATTTT.

The CDR3 DNA reads TGTGCCTGGAGTCCCCTCGCGGGCTCTGGAAACACCATATATTTT. As protein: CAWSPLAGSGNTIYF. The chain couples TRBV30 to TRBJ1-3; D unresolved. V gave up 2 bases and J gave up 0 bases, with 11 bases separating them. From germline, CDR1 is GTSNPN and CDR2 SVGIG (reference sequence). The CDR3 covers 15 residues.

The chain joins TRBV6-5 to TRBJ1-4; unclear D gene. CDR3 length equals 15 residues. Per germline, CDR1 MNHEY and CDR2 SVGAGI. The V end lost 5 bases, the J end lost 3 bases, and 13 bases lay between the germline ends. The DNA of the CDR3 is TGTGCCAGCAGTCTAACATTGGCGGCTAATGAAAAACTGTTTTTT. Residues: CASSLTLAANEKLFF.

The rearrangement joins TRBV7-3 to TRBJ2-5, with a weak D call TRBD2 (5 bases). V lost 5 bases and J 5 bases, leaving 12 bases between the germline ends. This CDR3 has 13 residues. Germline values: CDR1 SGHTA, CDR2 FQGTGA. The CDR3 protein is CASSPGPGETQYF. The CDR3 nucleotides are TGTGCCAGCAGCCCAGGACCGGGGGAGACCCAGTACTTC. Supplemented by reference TRBV7-3 and TRBJ2-5, the full variable domain reads GAGVSQTPSNKVTEKGKYVELRCDPISGHTALYWYRQSLGQGPEFLIYFQGTGAADDSGLPNDRFFAVRPEGSVSTLKIQRTERGDSAVYLCASSPGPGETQYFGPGTRLLVL.

The chain recombines TRBV5-1 with TRBJ1-1, with TRBD1 matching 7 bases. After removal of 2 bases from V and 4 bases from J, the junction contained 11 bases not matched to a gene. CDR1 and CDR2 (germline): SGHRS, YFSETQ. This CDR3 contains 16 residues. The CDR3 region is CASSFRPGQAGTEAFF. The CDR3 DNA sequence: TGCGCCAGCAGCTTCCGACCTGGACAGGCGGGCACTGAAGCTTTCTTT.

This clone was recorded only once. The chain recombines TRBV6-5 with TRBJ1-1; D unresolved. The CDR3 contains 13 residues. V dropped 5 bases and J dropped 4 bases, with 11 bases sitting between them. The germline CDR1 and CDR2 sequences are MNHEY and SVGAGI. CDR3 residues: CASSLDKSTEAFF. DNA for the CDR3: TGTGCCAGCAGTCTCGACAAGTCCACTGAAGCTTTCTTT.